The present TCR beta chain was sequenced within a study of monozygotic twins with cystic fibrosis. This clone was recorded once. CDR3 length equals 15 residues. Germline assignment: CDR1 SGDLS and CDR2 YYNGEE. Trimming cost V 3 bases and J 0 bases, with 10 bases left between them. Clones were read by immunoSEQ multiplex PCR, and TCRdb kept only the in-frame ones, dropping some. The data show tens of thousands of clones, 96% seen once. This sequence was found in a girl aged 2 to 10 with cystic fibrosis. Sequences were obtained from blood. This chain uses TRBV9 with TRBJ2-1; D is unclear. CDR3 sequence reads: CASSGWTGSYNEQFF. CDR3 DNA: TGTGCCAGCAGCGGGTGGACGGGCTCCTACAATGAGCAGTTCTTC.